This is a list of T cell receptor beta chains from one sample in a study of spatial heterogeneity in lung cancer. TCRdb re-derived calls from the 5' RACE reads in MiXCR, one entry per CDR3 protein. The sample includes 39,000 or so distinct CDR3 sequences, around 3.1% of them seen just once. The material sequenced was normal lung tissue next to the tumor, taken at surgery. These receptors all come from a male donor with early-stage non-small cell lung cancer. The CDR3 runs from the conserved cysteine through the conserved F or W. D genes are given only for firm matches. Only some rows state a clone size, as once, few, many or a class for expanded clones.

clone_size j_call v_call d_call cdr3_nt cdr3_aa
many TRBJ2-2 TRBV7-6 NA TGTGCCAGCAGCTTCGACGGAGGGACACTCCCCCCCTTGTTTTTT CASSFDGGTLPPLFF
many TRBJ2-3 TRBV3-1 TRBD2 TGTGCCAGCAGCCCCCGGACTAGCGAGAGCCCTTACACAGATACGCAGTATTTT CASSPRTSESPYTDTQYF
many TRBJ2-5 TRBV7-2 TRBD1 TGTGCCAGCAGACTCAGACCCCGGGACAGGGGTGGTTCAGAGACCCAGTACTTC CASRLRPRDRGGSETQYF
few TRBJ2-1 TRBV20-1 NA TGCAGTGCTAGAGATATTTCCAGACTAGTCGATGAGCAGTTCTTC CSARDISRLVDEQFF
few TRBJ1-3 TRBV20-1 NA TGCAGTGCTAGAGGGGGAGGAAACACCATATATTTT CSARGGGNTIYF
many TRBJ1-6 TRBV20-1 NA TGCAGTGCCGCTAGTGGGGGAAATTCACCCCTCCACTTT CSAASGGNSPLHF
many TRBJ1-5 TRBV2 NA TGTGCCAGCAGTGGAGAGACCGGCAATCAGCCCCAGCATTTT CASSGETGNQPQHF
NA TRBJ1-4 TRBV3-1 TRBD1 TGTGCCAGCAGTCTGGACAGGAATGAAAAACTGTTTTTT CASSLDRNEKLFF
many TRBJ1-5 TRBV6-2/TRBV6-3 NA TGTGCCAGCAACACCTATAGCAATCAGCCCCAGCATTTT CASNTYSNQPQHF
many TRBJ2-5 TRBV7-9 TRBD2 TGTGCCAGCAGCCCCTCCCGGGGTAGCGGGGGGGCCTCGAGTAAGACCCAGTACTTC CASSPSRGSGGASSKTQYF
many TRBJ2-3 TRBV28 TRBD1 TGTGCCAGCAGTTTCGCGGGACAGGGGTTCGCAGATACGCAGTATTTT CASSFAGQGFADTQYF
many TRBJ1-3 TRBV18 NA TGTGCCAGCTCACCCGCCGACAGGCGATTCTCTGGAAACACCATATATTTT CASSPADRRFSGNTIYF
many TRBJ1-1 TRBV14 TRBD1 TGTGCCAGCAGCGTGGGACAGGGGGCTGAAGCTTTCTTT CASSVGQGAEAFF
many TRBJ2-1 TRBV29-1 NA TGCAGCGTTGAGCGGGCCGAAAGGGGGTTCTTC CSVERAERGFF
few TRBJ1-4 TRBV12-3/TRBV12-4 NA TGTGCCAGCAGTTCTTCCAGGTTTAGTGAAAAACTGTTTTTT CASSSSRFSEKLFF
many TRBJ1-5 TRBV27 TRBD1 TGTGCCAGCAGTAGACGGACAGGAGACAATCAGCCCCAGCATTTT CASSRRTGDNQPQHF
many TRBJ1-2 TRBV2 TRBD1 TGTGCCAGCAGTTTTTCGGGACAGGGACTCTATGGCTACACCTTC CASSFSGQGLYGYTF
NA TRBJ2-1 TRBV7-8 TRBD2 TGTGCCAGCAGCGCACCGGGACTAGCGGTTTCACGGAACAATGAGCAGTTCTTC CASSAPGLAVSRNNEQFF
NA TRBJ2-3 TRBV28 NA TGTGCCAGCAGTTTAGGTCCAGGGTGTGTTTCGGATACGCAGTATTTT CASSLGPGCVSDTQYF
many TRBJ1-6 TRBV20-1 NA TGCAGTGCTAGGGGCCGCTATAATTCACCCCTCCACTTT CSARGRYNSPLHF
many TRBJ2-4 TRBV28 NA TGTGCCAGCAAGCAGACAAGCGGCGGGGAAATTCAGTACTTC CASKQTSGGEIQYF
many TRBJ1-2 TRBV20-1 NA TGCAGTGCTGACAGGAATGGTGGCTACACCTTC CSADRNGGYTF
many TRBJ2-1 TRBV12-3/TRBV12-4 TRBD1 TGTGCCAGCGTGGCCGGGACAGGGTACAATGAGCAGTTCTTC CASVAGTGYNEQFF
many TRBJ2-5 TRBV7-2 NA TGTGCCAGCAGCTCCCCCGGGGTACAAAAGACCCAGTACTTC CASSSPGVQKTQYF
many TRBJ2-3 TRBV3-1 TRBD2 TGTGCCAGCAGCCAAGACGGGACTAGCGGGGGAGATACGCAGTATTTT CASSQDGTSGGDTQYF
many TRBJ2-1 TRBV4-1 NA TGCGCCAGCAGCCCCCAGGGGAGCAGCTCCTACAATGAGCAGTTCTTC CASSPQGSSSYNEQFF
many TRBJ1-1 TRBV29-1 NA TGCAGCGCCCGAACGAACACTGAAGCTTTCTTT CSARTNTEAFF
many TRBJ1-2 TRBV28 TRBD1 TGTGCCAGCAGTTCCTTTAGACAGGGATTCTATGGCTACACCTTC CASSSFRQGFYGYTF
many TRBJ2-4 TRBV7-9 NA TGTGCCAGCAGCAATTCCCCTATATCGTACTTC CASSNSPISYF
many TRBJ1-5 TRBV7-2 NA TGTGCCAGCAGCCGAGGTCGCAATCAGCCCCAGCATTTT CASSRGRNQPQHF
many TRBJ2-7 TRBV9 TRBD2 TGTGCCAGCAGCCCGAGGACTAGCGGGACCTACGAGCAGTACTTC CASSPRTSGTYEQYF
few TRBJ2-1 TRBV9 TRBD2 TGTGCCAGCAGCGTAGGGTCTGAGGCGGGGGCCTACAATGAGCAGTTCTTC CASSVGSEAGAYNEQFF
many TRBJ2-5 TRBV7-2 NA TGTGCCAGCAGCTTGGGGGGAAGTAGAGAGACCCAGTACTTC CASSLGGSRETQYF
many TRBJ1-5 TRBV12-3/TRBV12-4 NA TGTGCCAGCAGTGCCCAACAGGGTCAGCCCCAGCATTTT CASSAQQGQPQHF
many TRBJ1-5 TRBV4-1 NA TGCGCCAGCAGCACACACGCAGGGAATAGCAATCAGCCCCAGCATTTT CASSTHAGNSNQPQHF
NA TRBJ2-1 TRBV10-3 NA TGTGCCATCAGTCCCCAACATGAGCAGTTCTTC CAISPQHEQFF
many TRBJ2-5 TRBV12-3/TRBV12-4 TRBD2 TGTGCCAGCAGTCCGGGACTAGCGGAGACCCAGTACTTC CASSPGLAETQYF
many TRBJ1-5 TRBV28 NA TGTGCCAGCAGAACGGACAGTTATCAGCCCCAGCATTTT CASRTDSYQPQHF
many TRBJ2-6 TRBV12-3/TRBV12-4 TRBD1 TGTGCCAGCAGTTTCCTCCCCGGGACAGGGTCAGGTGGGGCCAACGTCCTGACTTTC CASSFLPGTGSGGANVLTF
many TRBJ1-5 TRBV20-1 TRBD1 TGCAGTGCTAGTTTAGGTCAGGGGGACAATCAGCCCCAGCATTTT CSASLGQGDNQPQHF
many TRBJ2-3 TRBV5-1 NA TGCGCCAGCAGCCCCGCTCAACAGGGTGATACGCAGTATTTT CASSPAQQGDTQYF
many TRBJ2-3 TRBV10-3 NA TGTGCCATCAGTGTTGGGGAATCCACAGATACGCAGTATTTT CAISVGESTDTQYF
many TRBJ2-3 TRBV5-1 NA TGCGCCAGCAGCTTGGACGTCCAGGGGGGGACAGATACGCAGTATTTT CASSLDVQGGTDTQYF
many TRBJ2-6 TRBV6-2/TRBV6-3 NA TGTGCCAGCAGTTACTCCGGACAGGGACTATTCTCTGGGGCCAACGTCCTGACTTTC CASSYSGQGLFSGANVLTF
many TRBJ2-7 TRBV4-1 TRBD2 TGCGCCAGCAGCATTAGCGGGATGGAAAACTACGAGCAGTACTTC CASSISGMENYEQYF
NA TRBJ2-3 TRBV18 NA TGTGCCAGCTCACCTGGGCCTCTCACAGATACGCAGTATTTT CASSPGPLTDTQYF
many TRBJ1-3 TRBV12-3/TRBV12-4 NA TGTGCCAGCACTAGGGGCGGATCCACCATATATTTT CASTRGGSTIYF
many TRBJ1-1 TRBV7-2 NA TGTGCCAGCAGCTTACGGTTGGGGAACACTGAAGCTTTCTTT CASSLRLGNTEAFF
many TRBJ2-1 TRBV9 NA TGTGCCAGCAGCGTTACGGGAACGGGGTACAATGAGCAGTTCTTC CASSVTGTGYNEQFF
many TRBJ1-1 TRBV4-1 NA TGCGCCAGCTCCATTTGGGGCAGAGCCGTTTCGAACACTGAAGCTTTCTTT CASSIWGRAVSNTEAFF
many TRBJ2-1 TRBV6-5 TRBD2 TGTGCCAGCAGTTACTCTGGCGGGGGGGCTTATGAGCAGTTCTTC CASSYSGGGAYEQFF
many TRBJ1-3 TRBV28 TRBD1 TGTGCCAGCAGTATGGACAGGGGAGATGGAAACACCATATATTTT CASSMDRGDGNTIYF
many TRBJ2-5 TRBV4-2 NA TGTGCCAGCAGCCAAGATACAGGGATAGAGACCCAGTACTTC CASSQDTGIETQYF